Listed here are 2 T cell receptor beta chains from one sample, sequenced in a study of glioma-infiltrating T cells after dendritic cell vaccination. Time point indicated: after dendritic cell vaccination, including at tumor progression/relapse. TCRdb's table, derived via immunoSEQ multiplex PCR, lists solely in-frame clones and lacks some. The sample has 99,000 or so clones, 65% to 85% seen once. The sequencing here drew on blood, taken after dendritic cell vaccination. These receptors all stem from a human donor with glioblastoma.

This rearrangement joins TRBV5-1 to TRBJ2-5; TRBD1 agrees at 7 bases. This CDR3 is built from 12 residues. In germline, CDR1 is SGHRS, CDR2 YFSETQ. After removal of 4 bases from V and 5 bases from J, the junction contained 2 bases not matched to a gene. The CDR3: CASSLDRETQYF. In DNA form, the CDR3 reads TGCGCCAGCAGCCTGGACAGGGAGACCCAGTACTTC. Together with reference TRBV5-1 and TRBJ2-5, the CDR3 gives the full variable domain: KAGVTQTPRYLIKTRGQQVTLSCSPISGHRSVSWYQQTPGQGLQFLFEYFSETQRNKGNFPGRFSGRQFSNSRSEMNVSTLELGDSALYLCASSLDRETQYFGPGTRLLVL.

This sequence joins TRBV18 and TRBJ2-3, with 16 bases lining up with TRBD2. CDR1 KGHSH and CDR2 LQKENI come from the germline V gene. The junction had 14 bases not matched to a gene; V was cut back by 3 bases and J by 5 bases. The length of the CDR3 is 20 residues. The CDR3 sequence: CASSPSPGTSGGARGDTQYF. The CDR3 region has the DNA TGTGCCAGCTCACCGAGTCCCGGGACTAGCGGGGGGGCCCGAGGAGATACGCAGTATTTT.